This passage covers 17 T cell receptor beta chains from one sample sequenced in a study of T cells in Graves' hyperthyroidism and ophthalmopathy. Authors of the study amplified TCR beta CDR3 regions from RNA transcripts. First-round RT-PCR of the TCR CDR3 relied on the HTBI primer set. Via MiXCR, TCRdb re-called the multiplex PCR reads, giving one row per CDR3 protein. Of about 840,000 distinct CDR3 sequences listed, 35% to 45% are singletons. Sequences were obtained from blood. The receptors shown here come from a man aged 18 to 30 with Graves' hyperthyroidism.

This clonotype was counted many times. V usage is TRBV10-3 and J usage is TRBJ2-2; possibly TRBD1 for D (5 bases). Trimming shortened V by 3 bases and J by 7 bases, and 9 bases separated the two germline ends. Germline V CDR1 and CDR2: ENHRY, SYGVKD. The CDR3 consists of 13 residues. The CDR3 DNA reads TGTGCCATCAGTGAAATCCAGGGCGGGGAGCTGTTTTTT. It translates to CAISEIQGGELFF.

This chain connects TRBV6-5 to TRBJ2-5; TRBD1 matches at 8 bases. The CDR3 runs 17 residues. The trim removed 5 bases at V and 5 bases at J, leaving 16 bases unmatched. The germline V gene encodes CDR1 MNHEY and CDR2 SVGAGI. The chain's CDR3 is CASSPTNPDRAVETQYF. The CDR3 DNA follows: TGTGCCAGCAGTCCAACTAACCCGGACAGGGCCGTCGAGACCCAGTACTTC.

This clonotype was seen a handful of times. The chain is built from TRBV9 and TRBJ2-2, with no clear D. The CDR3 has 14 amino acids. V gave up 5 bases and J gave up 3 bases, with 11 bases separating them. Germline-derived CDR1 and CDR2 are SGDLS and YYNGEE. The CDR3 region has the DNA TGTGCCAGCAGGGATTTCACAGACACCGGGGAGCTGTTTTTT. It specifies CASRDFTDTGELFF.

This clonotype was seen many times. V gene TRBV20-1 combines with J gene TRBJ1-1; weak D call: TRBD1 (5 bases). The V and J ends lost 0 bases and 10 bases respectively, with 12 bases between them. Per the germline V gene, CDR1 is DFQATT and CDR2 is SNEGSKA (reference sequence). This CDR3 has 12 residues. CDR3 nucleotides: TGCAGTGCTAGAGATCAGACAGACGGAGCTTTCTTT. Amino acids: CSARDQTDGAFF.

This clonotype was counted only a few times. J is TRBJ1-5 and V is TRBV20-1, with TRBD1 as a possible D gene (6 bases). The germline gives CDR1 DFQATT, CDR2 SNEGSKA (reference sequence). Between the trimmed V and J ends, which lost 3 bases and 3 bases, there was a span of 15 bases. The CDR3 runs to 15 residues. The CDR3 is CSASLPRGSNQPQHF. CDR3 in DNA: TGCAGTGCTAGTCTTCCCAGGGGTTCCAATCAGCCCCAGCATTTT.

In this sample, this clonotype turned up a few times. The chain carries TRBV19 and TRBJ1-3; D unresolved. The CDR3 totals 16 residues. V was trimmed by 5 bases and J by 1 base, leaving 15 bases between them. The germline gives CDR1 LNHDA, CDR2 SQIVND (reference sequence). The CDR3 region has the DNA TGTGCCAGTAGTCTCCACTTAGGAGGATCTGGAAACACCATATATTTT. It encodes CASSLHLGGSGNTIYF.

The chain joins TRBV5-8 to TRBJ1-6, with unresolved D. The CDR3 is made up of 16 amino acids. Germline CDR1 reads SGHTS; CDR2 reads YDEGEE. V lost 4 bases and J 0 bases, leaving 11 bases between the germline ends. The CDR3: CASSRTWSSYNSPLHF. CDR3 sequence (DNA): TGTGCCAGCAGCAGGACTTGGAGCTCCTATAATTCACCCCTCCACTTT.

The CDR3 reads CASSQGAGAKETQYF. The CDR3 nucleotides are TGCGCCAGCAGCCAGGGGGCGGGGGCCAAGGAGACCCAGTACTTC. The chain carries TRBV4-1 and TRBJ2-5; possible D gene TRBD2, 7 bases. Trimming stripped 3 bases from V and 5 bases from J, with 16 bases between. CDR1 and CDR2 from the germline V gene are MGHRA and YSYEKL. This CDR3 comprises 15 residues.

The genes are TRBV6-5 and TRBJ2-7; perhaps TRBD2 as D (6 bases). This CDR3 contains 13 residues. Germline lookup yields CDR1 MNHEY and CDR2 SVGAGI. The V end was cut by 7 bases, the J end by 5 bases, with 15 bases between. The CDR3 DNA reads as TGTGCCAGCAACCCACTAGCTTCCCACGAGCAGTACTTC. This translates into CASNPLASHEQYF.

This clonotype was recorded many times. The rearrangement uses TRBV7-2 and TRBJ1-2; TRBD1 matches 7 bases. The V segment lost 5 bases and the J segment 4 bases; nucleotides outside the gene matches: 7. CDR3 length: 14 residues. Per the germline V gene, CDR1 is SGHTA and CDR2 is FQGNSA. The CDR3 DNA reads TGTGCCAGCAGCCGAGGGACAGCCGTCTATGGCTACACCTTC. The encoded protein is CASSRGTAVYGYTF.

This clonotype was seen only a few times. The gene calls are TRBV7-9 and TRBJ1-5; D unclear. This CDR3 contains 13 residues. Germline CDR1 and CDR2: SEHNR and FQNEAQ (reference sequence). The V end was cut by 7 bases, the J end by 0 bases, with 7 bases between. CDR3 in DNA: TGTGCCAGCACCTGGAGTAGCAATCAGCCCCAGCATTTT. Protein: CASTWSSNQPQHF.

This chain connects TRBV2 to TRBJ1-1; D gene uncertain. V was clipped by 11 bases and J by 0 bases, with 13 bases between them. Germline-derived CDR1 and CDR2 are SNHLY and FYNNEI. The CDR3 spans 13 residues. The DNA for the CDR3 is TGTGCCGGCTCCGGCACAGTGAACACTGAAGCTTTCTTT. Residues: CAGSGTVNTEAFF. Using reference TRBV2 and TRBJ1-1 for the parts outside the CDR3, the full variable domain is EPEVTQTPSHQVTQMGQEVILRCVPISNHLYFYWYRQILGQKVEFLVSFYNNEISEKSEIFDDQFSVERPDGSNFTLKIRSTKLEDSAMYFCAGSGTVNTEAFFGQGTRLTVV.

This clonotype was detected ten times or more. CDR3 region: CASSQDRWKEKLFF. CDR3 bases: TGTGCCAGCAGCCAGGACAGGTGGAAGGAAAAACTGTTTTTT. This rearrangement joins TRBV2 to TRBJ1-4, with 7 bases matching TRBD1. Trimming at V came to 6 bases and at J to 8 bases, leaving 9 bases not matched to a gene. CDR3 length equals 14 residues. The germline gives CDR1 SNHLY, CDR2 FYNNEI.

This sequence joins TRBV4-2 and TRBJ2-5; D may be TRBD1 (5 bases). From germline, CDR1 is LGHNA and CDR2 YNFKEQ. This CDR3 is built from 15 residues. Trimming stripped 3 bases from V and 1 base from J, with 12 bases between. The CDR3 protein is CASSQSGQGQETQYF. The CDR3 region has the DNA TGTGCCAGCAGCCAGTCTGGGCAGGGCCAAGAGACCCAGTACTTC.

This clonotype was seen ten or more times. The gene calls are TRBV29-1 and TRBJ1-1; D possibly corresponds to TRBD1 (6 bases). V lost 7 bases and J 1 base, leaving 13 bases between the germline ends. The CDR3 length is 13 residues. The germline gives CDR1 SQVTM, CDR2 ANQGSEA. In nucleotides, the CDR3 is TGCAGCGCTCCCGGCAGGGGGAACACTGAAGCTTTCTTT. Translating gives CSAPGRGNTEAFF.

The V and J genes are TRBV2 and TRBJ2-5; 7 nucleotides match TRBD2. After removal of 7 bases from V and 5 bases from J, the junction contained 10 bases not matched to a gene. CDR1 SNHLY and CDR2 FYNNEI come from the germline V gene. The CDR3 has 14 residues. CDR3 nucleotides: TGTGCCAGCATTCTCCTAGCGGACGGGGAGACCCAGTACTTC. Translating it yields CASILLADGETQYF.

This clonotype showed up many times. The CDR3 region is CASAGTGVYGELFF. The DNA for the CDR3 is TGTGCCAGCGCCGGGACAGGGGTTTACGGGGAGCTGTTTTTT. The rearrangement links TRBV25-1 to TRBJ2-2; 10 bases are shared with TRBD1. The CDR3 is 14 residues long. The V segment lost 8 bases and the J segment 7 bases; nucleotides outside the gene matches: 7. Germline lookup yields CDR1 MGHDK and CDR2 SYGVNS.